The rows below give T cell receptor beta chains drawn from one sample of a study of T cells in Graves' hyperthyroidism and ophthalmopathy. TCRdb re-called the multiplex PCR reads through MiXCR, storing one row per CDR3 protein. This sample has under 700,000 distinct CDR3 sequences, with 35% to 55% found just once. Sequenced material: peripheral blood or thyroid tissue (not recorded which). The receptor source for this set is a woman aged 18-29 years with Graves' hyperthyroidism. Each CDR3 is given with its conserved first and last residue. D genes are given only for firm matches. Clone size is stated in some rows and not others, as once, few, many or a class when expanded.

>TRBJ1-1|.|.|TRBV11-2
CASSFRGQLNTEAFF
TGTGCCAGCAGCTTCCGTGGACAGTTGAACACTGAAGCTTTCTTT
>TRBJ2-7|.|.|TRBV2
CASIPRLGTHGTLYEQYF
TGTGCCAGCATCCCCCGCCTCGGCACCCACGGTACCTTGTACGAGCAGTACTTC
>TRBJ1-5|TRBD1|.|TRBV2
CASSAYRGRSNQPQHF
TGTGCCAGCAGTGCTTACAGGGGGCGCAGCAATCAGCCCCAGCATTTT
>TRBJ1-5|.|many|TRBV19
CASRYGGQPQHF
TGTGCCAGTAGGTACGGCGGTCAGCCCCAGCATTTT
>TRBJ2-7|.|many|TRBV7-9
CASSQRRRTNEQYF
TGTGCCAGCAGCCAGCGACGACGGACGAACGAGCAGTACTTC
>TRBJ1-1|.|.|TRBV29-1
CSAPPNPGYHEAFF
TGCAGCGCCCCCCCGAACCCAGGGTACCATGAAGCTTTCTTT
>TRBJ2-5|.|.|TRBV29-1
CSAEGPGKETQYF
TGCAGTGCGGAGGGGCCCGGAAAAGAGACCCAGTACTTC
>TRBJ1-5|TRBD1|.|TRBV20-1
CSARGDSAFNQPQHF
TGCAGTGCTAGAGGGGACAGCGCCTTCAATCAGCCCCAGCATTTT
>TRBJ2-7|.|.|TRBV15
CATSRDGKAYEQYF
TGTGCCACCAGCAGAGATGGTAAGGCCTACGAGCAGTACTTC
>TRBJ2-7|.|.|TRBV12-3/TRBV12-4
CASCRDIAYEQYF
TGTGCCAGCTGCCGGGACATTGCCTACGAGCAGTACTTC
>TRBJ1-2|.|many|TRBV7-9
CASSLDPYGYTF
TGTGCCAGCAGCTTGGATCCCTATGGCTACACCTTC
>TRBJ2-7|TRBD2|.|TRBV5-1
CASSLSSGLNYEQYF
TGCGCCAGCAGCTTATCTAGCGGGTTGAACTACGAGCAGTACTTC
>TRBJ2-5|TRBD1|.|TRBV5-1
CASSRGQGTQYF
TGCGCCAGCAGCCGAGGACAGGGGACTCAGTACTTC
>TRBJ2-6|.|.|TRBV25-1
CATQGGLSGANVLTF
TGTGCCACCCAGGGGGGCCTCTCTGGGGCCAACGTCCTGACTTTC
>TRBJ1-4|.|.|TRBV2
CASRPGTEKLFF
TGTGCCAGCAGGCCGGGCACTGAAAAACTGTTTTTT
>TRBJ2-7|TRBD2|.|TRBV20-1
CSASVTSGRFDERYF
TGCAGTGCTAGCGTGACTAGCGGGAGGTTCGACGAGCGGTACTTC
>TRBJ2-2|TRBD2|few|TRBV7-8
CASSLRGASGMTGELFF
TGTGCCAGCAGCTTACGGGGGGCTAGCGGGATGACCGGGGAGCTGTTTTTT
>TRBJ1-1|TRBD1|few|TRBV29-1
CSFFPQGADTEAFF
TGCAGCTTCTTCCCACAGGGGGCGGACACTGAAGCTTTCTTT
>TRBJ1-1|.|many|TRBV2
CASARDIYTEAFF
TGTGCCAGCGCCAGGGACATCTACACTGAAGCTTTCTTT
>TRBJ1-5|.|.|TRBV15
CATGRELGVNSNQPQHF
TGTGCCACCGGCAGAGAGTTGGGAGTTAATAGCAATCAGCCCCAGCATTTT
>TRBJ1-5|TRBD1|few|TRBV9
CASSQDRTGQGKHF
TGTGCCAGCAGCCAAGATAGAACGGGACAGGGGAAGCATTTT
>TRBJ1-4|TRBD1|.|TRBV7-9
CASSRQGTTGPNEKLFF
TGTGCCAGCAGCCGACAGGGGACGACCGGGCCAAATGAAAAACTGTTTTTT
>TRBJ2-7|.|once|TRBV4-1
CASSRARERSYEQYF
TGCGCCAGCAGCCGGGCGCGGGAAAGGTCCTACGAGCAGTACTTC
>TRBJ2-7|.|many|TRBV24-1
CATSDYPYAVQYF
TGTGCCACCAGTGACTATCCCTACGCCGTGCAGTACTTC
>TRBJ1-2|.|many|TRBV7-9
CASSNGGGADGYTF
TGTGCCAGCAGCAACGGTGGGGGCGCGGATGGCTACACCTTC
>TRBJ2-5|TRBD1|.|TRBV4-3
CASSQESGQGETQYF
TGCGCCAGCAGCCAAGAAAGCGGACAGGGAGAGACCCAGTACTTC
>TRBJ2-5|.|.|TRBV4-2
CAWSPDTVETQYF
TGTGCCTGGAGTCCGGATACCGTGGAGACCCAGTACTTC
>TRBJ1-6|.|.|TRBV11-1
CASSLEALSSYNSPLHF
TGTGCCAGCAGCTTAGAAGCCCTGAGCTCCTATAATTCACCCCTCCACTTT
>TRBJ1-5|TRBD1|.|TRBV25-1
CASTDRGSNQPQHF
TGTGCCAGTACTGACAGGGGTAGCAATCAGCCCCAGCATTTT
>TRBJ2-2|.|.|TRBV24-1
CATSDLSADSDGELFF
TGTGCCACCAGTGATTTGAGCGCGGACAGTGACGGGGAGCTGTTTTTT
>TRBJ2-5|TRBD1|.|TRBV7-9
CASSLQALQGAETQYF
TGTGCCAGCAGCTTACAAGCCCTACAGGGGGCGGAGACCCAGTACTTC
>TRBJ1-1|.|.|TRBV6-5
CASSSGGTNTEAFF
TGTGCCAGCAGTTCGGGAGGAACGAACACTGAAGCTTTCTTT
>TRBJ1-4|.|many|TRBV24-1
CATSDHSREKLFF
TGTGCCACCAGTGACCACAGTCGCGAAAAACTGTTTTTT
>TRBJ2-5|.|many|TRBV7-7
CASSRGRADKETQYF
TGTGCTAGCAGCCGCGGGCGTGCAGATAAAGAGACCCAGTACTTC
>TRBJ1-5|.|few|TRBV12-3/TRBV12-4
CASTFGQRWNQPQHF
TGTGCCAGCACATTTGGCCAAAGGTGGAATCAGCCCCAGCATTTT
>TRBJ1-2|.|few|TRBV25-1
CASRHRANYGYTF
TGTGCCAGCAGGCACAGGGCCAACTATGGCTACACCTTC
>TRBJ1-3|TRBD1|.|TRBV7-8
CASSQGTAYSGNTIYF
TGTGCCAGCAGCCAAGGGACAGCTTACTCTGGAAACACCATATATTTT
>TRBJ1-4|.|many|TRBV10-3
CAISQSTVGQHNEKLFF
TGTGCCATCAGCCAGTCTACCGTGGGACAACATAATGAAAAACTGTTTTTT
>TRBJ1-2|.|.|TRBV7-4
CASSPTTGLGRGGSNYGYTF
TGTGCCAGCAGCCCCACTACCGGGTTAGGGAGAGGGGGGTCGAACTATGGCTACACCTTC
>TRBJ2-7|.|once|TRBV5-5
CASSPSGRGASYEQYF
TGTGCCAGCAGCCCCTCGGGCAGGGGGGCATCCTACGAGCAGTACTTC